Each of the 16 T cell receptor beta chains below was sequenced from the same sample in a study of tumor and adjacent non-tumor tissue in lung cancer. The template was RNA from unsorted bulk tissue. TCRbeta libraries were built with three rounds of nested PCR, modified from ARM-PCR. TCRdb redid the calling of the multiplex PCR reads with MiXCR, one entry per CDR3 protein. Seen here are 200,000 to 250,000 distinct CDR3 sequences, around 70% observed once, and the top ten hold around 27%. Sequencing used lung tumor tissue. Receptors were obtained from a man between 60 and 75 years old with non-small cell lung cancer.

The chain combines TRBV11-2 with TRBJ2-7; 11 bases align to TRBD2. V was clipped by 2 bases and J by 3 bases; unmatched bases: 3. Germline-derived CDR1 and CDR2 are SGHAT and FQNNGV. The CDR3 is 15 residues long. CDR3 sequence reads: CASSLWLAGGYEQYF. CDR3 nucleotide sequence: TGTGCCAGCAGCTTATGGCTAGCGGGAGGCTACGAGCAGTACTTC.

A remark on this clonotype: This is likely a read error, given that the CDR3 carries no conserved phenylalanine or tryptophan at its end. Because the CDR3's place on the DNA is in doubt, the DNA is left out and the CDR3 is given as listed by TCRdb. The gene calls are TRBV6-5 and TRBJ2-5; TRBD1 is taken as the D call from the table, unchecked against the DNA. The CDR3 contains 15 residues when both ends are counted. Germline-derived CDR1 and CDR2 are MNHEY and SVGAGI. The chain's CDR3 is CASSFLGTGRETHYL.

The chain carries TRBV4-3 and TRBJ2-3, with D perhaps TRBD1 (5 bases). This CDR3 spans 16 amino acids. V was trimmed by 1 base and J by 5 bases, leaving 16 bases between them. Germline CDR1 and CDR2: LGHNA and YSLEER. CDR3 region: CASSQGGRGSGDTQYF. The CDR3 DNA follows: TGCGCCAGCAGCCAAGGTGGAAGGGGTTCGGGAGATACGCAGTATTTT.

With regard to this clonotype: The junction departs from germline at one end; a sequencing error may be responsible. The CDR3 nucleotides are TGTGCCTGCAGCTACACTTCGACAGCCCAGAACACTGAAGCTTTCTTT. This encodes CACSYTSTAQNTEAFF. The V gene is TRBV5-5, the J gene TRBJ1-1; tentative D call: TRBD1 (5 bases). This CDR3 contains 16 residues. Germline V CDR1 and CDR2: SGHKS, YYEKEE (reference sequence).

The count of this clonotype is one. An end of the junction does not agree with germline; a read error may underlie this. CDR3 DNA: TGTGCCAGCAGCCGGGATAGGGCCGGCACTGAAGCCTTCTTT. It encodes CASSRDRAGTEAFF. The rearrangement links TRBV12-3 or TRBV12-4 to TRBJ1-1; D unresolved. CDR3 length: 14 amino acids.

With respect to this clonotype: A junction end diverges from the germline sequence, so it may reflect a read error. This chain joins TRBV4-1 and TRBJ2-4; 11 nucleotides align to TRBD2. The CDR3 consists of 17 residues. CDR1 and CDR2 (germline): MGHRA, YSYEKL. The CDR3 loop is CASSQEWLAGGRDIQYF. CDR3 in DNA: TGCGCCAGCAGTCAAGAATGGCTAGCGGGGGGTCGCGACATTCAGTACTTC.

This clonotype appeared once. It is likely a read error, because the conserved phenylalanine at the end of the CDR3 is missing. The chain employs TRBV20-1 and TRBJ1-5; D gene ambiguous. This CDR3 region has 15 residues. V shed 6 bases and J shed 3 bases, with 18 bases lying between them. Germline CDR1 reads DFQATT; CDR2 reads SNEGSKA (reference sequence). The CDR3 sequence is CSAKGMGVYNQPQHS. The CDR3 nucleotides are TGCAGTGCAAAAGGGATGGGTGTCTACAATCAGCCCCAGCATTCT.

This clonotype was seen more than once but under ten times. The V and J genes are TRBV12-3 or TRBV12-4 and TRBJ2-1; 8 bases fit TRBD2. V trimming: 5 bases; J trimming: 0 bases; junction bases outside the gene matches: 9. The CDR3 is 17 residues long. CDR3 DNA: TGTGCCAGCAGTCGGTCGGCGGGGGGTAACTCCTACAATGAGCAGTTCTTC. As protein: CASSRSAGGNSYNEQFF.

In this sample, this clonotype turned up a few times. The rearrangement joins TRBV30 to TRBJ1-4; D uncertain. The CDR3 sequence is 14 residues long. V lost 2 bases and J lost 8, with 15 bases in between. CDR1 is GTSNPN and CDR2 is SVGIG in the germline V gene (reference sequence). The CDR3 DNA reads as TGTGCCTGGAGTCGGGGTACTAATGGAGAAAAACTGTTTTTT. This translates into CAWSRGTNGEKLFF.

V usage is TRBV6-1 and J usage is TRBJ2-7; TRBD1 matches at 8 bases. V gave up 5 bases and J gave up 2 bases; unmatched junction bases: 5. Germline CDR1 reads MNHNS; CDR2 reads SASEGT. The CDR3 totals 14 residues. The CDR3 DNA reads TGTGCCAGCAGTCCAGGACAGGGCACCTACGAGCAGTACTTC. The encoded protein is CASSPGQGTYEQYF.

The rearrangement uses TRBV29-1 and TRBJ2-7; D possibly corresponds to TRBD1 (6 bases). The CDR3 runs 14 residues. The V gene lost 6 bases and the J gene lost 3 bases, with 18 bases spanning the gap. Germline CDR1 and CDR2: SQVTM and ANQGSEA. The CDR3 spells CSVIRVGGVYEQYF. The CDR3 bases are TGCAGCGTGATCAGGGTAGGGGGTGTCTACGAGCAGTACTTC.

A remark on this clonotype: A much larger clone is a single base away; this may be a read error. The chain is built from TRBV6-5 and TRBJ2-5; TRBD2 aligns across 7 bases. This CDR3 spans 16 amino acids. Germline V gene sequence: CDR1 MNHEY, CDR2 SVGAGI. The CDR3 nucleotides read TGTGCCAGCAGTCGGGCTAGCGGACCCTTCGGAGAGACCCGGTACTTC. As protein: CASSRASGPFGETRYF.

CDR3 protein: CDCSLRDRNLREQYF. Written as DNA, the CDR3 is TGTGACTGCAGCTTAAGGGACAGGAACCTACGCGAGCAGTACTTC. The rearrangement links TRBV11-1 to TRBJ2-7; 8 bases are a match to TRBD1. The germline V gene has CDR1 SGHAT and CDR2 FQDESV (reference sequence). This CDR3 comprises 15 residues.

Note on this clonotype: The conserved phenylalanine or tryptophan is not found at the CDR3 terminus, so this likely reflects a read error. The DNA is omitted, as the CDR3 cannot be located on it reliably, and the CDR3 follows TCRdb's listing. The chain has TRBV11-3 and TRBJ2-3. The CDR3 totals 11 residues, both ends included. Germline V gene sequence: CDR1 SGHNT, CDR2 YENEEA. The CDR3 region is CASSWEDTHYL.

Worth noting for this clonotype: Given a much more abundant clone one base away, this may be a read error. This rearrangement joins TRBV6-1 to TRBJ1-5; TRBD1 matches at 10 bases. The CDR3 length is 15 residues. CDR1 is MNHNS, CDR2 SASEGT, per germline. Germline trimming cut 7 bases from V and 5 bases from J; bases unmatched to any gene: 8. For the CDR3, the DNA is TGTGCCAGCACCCCAGGGACAGGGGACTATCAGCCCCAGCATTTT. This encodes CASTPGTGDYQPQHF.

The rearrangement joins TRBV6-1 to TRBJ1-1; D ambiguous. The CDR3 spans 14 residues. In germline, CDR1 is MNHNS, CDR2 SASEGT. V was pared by 7 bases and J by 3 bases, with 15 bases between. This CDR3 reads CASTSTPRDTEAFF. CDR3 coding DNA: TGTGCCAGCACTTCCACTCCAAGGGACACTGAAGCTTTCTTT.